These 19 T cell receptor beta chains were sequenced from one sample in a study of radiation and T cells in renal cell carcinoma. Method: immunoSEQ multiplex PCR; TCRdb's copy keeps in-frame clones and lacks some. Here the sample spans some 150,000 clones, 80% to 90% being singletons. As to time point: blood 2 weeks post-SBRT. Treatment noted: 15 Gy SBRT to primary tumor, nephrectomy 4 weeks later. Sequenced material: blood, taken from a patient whose treatment included radiotherapy and nephrectomy. The receptors were gathered from a woman aged 50 to 65 with renal cell carcinoma.

The rearrangement uses TRBV7-9 and TRBJ2-2; unclear D gene. Trimming shortened V by 1 base and J by 0 bases, and 9 bases separated the two germline ends. This CDR3 comprises 16 residues. Per the germline V gene, CDR1 is SEHNR and CDR2 is FQNEAQ (reference sequence). The CDR3 protein is CASSLVSFANTGELFF. As DNA, the CDR3 is TGTGCCAGCAGCTTAGTGTCGTTCGCGAACACCGGGGAGCTGTTTTTT.

The chain joins TRBV20-1 to TRBJ1-1; the D is unclear. Trimming pared 5 bases from V and 6 bases from J, leaving 10 bases between. The CDR3 contains 11 residues. Germline V gives CDR1 DFQATT, CDR2 SNEGSKA (reference sequence). DNA for the CDR3: TGCAGTGCTCCAACGGGTCCTGAAGCTTTCTTT. Encoded protein: CSAPTGPEAFF.

The chain carries TRBV5-4 and TRBJ1-2; 7 nucleotides align to TRBD1. The length of the CDR3 is 13 residues. J gave up 7 bases and V 1 base, and 4 bases lay outside the gene matches. CDR1 is SGHNT, CDR2 YYREEE, per germline (reference sequence). In DNA form, the CDR3 reads TGTGCCAGCAGCTTGCAGGGGGTACTTGGCTACACCTTC. Its translation is CASSLQGVLGYTF.

The V gene is TRBV5-1, the J gene TRBJ1-1; D may be TRBD1 (5 bases). The germline V and J ends were trimmed by 2 bases and 1 base, with 9 bases remaining between them. The CDR3 is 14 amino acids. Germline V CDR1 and CDR2: SGHRS, YFSETQ. The CDR3 loop is CASSLSTANTEAFF. The CDR3, as DNA: TGCGCCAGCAGCTTATCGACAGCGAACACTGAAGCTTTCTTT.

V is TRBV5-1 and J is TRBJ2-7, with 10 nucleotides matching TRBD1. The CDR3 consists of 14 residues. Germline assignment: CDR1 SGHRS and CDR2 YFSETQ. The V and J ends lost 6 bases and 4 bases, in that order; junction bases with no gene match: 7. CDR3 loop: CASKSTGGSYEQYF. CDR3 DNA: TGCGCCAGCAAATCGACAGGGGGCAGTTACGAGCAGTACTTC. The variable domain in full, completed from reference TRBV5-1 and TRBJ2-7, reads KAGVTQTPRYLIKTRGQQVTLSCSPISGHRSVSWYQQTPGQGLQFLFEYFSETQRNKGNFPGRFSGRQFSNSRSEMNVSTLELGDSALYLCASKSTGGSYEQYFGPGTRLTVT.

The V gene is TRBV28, the J gene TRBJ1-5, with D perhaps matching TRBD1 (5 bases). The V gene lost 8 bases and the J gene lost 4 bases, with 9 bases spanning the gap. This CDR3 is built from 12 residues. Germline V gene lookup returns CDR1 MDHEN and CDR2 SYDVKM. As DNA, the CDR3 is TGTGCCAGCCTGCAGGGAAATCAGCCCCAGCATTTT. Its translation: CASLQGNQPQHF. Full variable domain (outside the CDR3, taken from reference TRBV28 and TRBJ1-5): DVKVTQSSRYLVKRTGEKVFLECVQDMDHENMFWYRQDPGLGLRLIYFSYDVKMKEKGDIPEGYSVSREKKERFSLILESASTNQTSMYLCASLQGNQPQHFGDGTRLSIL.

The chain joins TRBV5-1 to TRBJ2-1, with 12 bases matching TRBD2. Germline V gene data show CDR1 as SGHRS and CDR2 as YFSETQ. This CDR3 region has 14 residues. The V segment lost 4 bases and the J segment 11 bases; nucleotides outside the gene matches: 7. The CDR3 DNA is TGCGCCAGCAGCCTTCAACTAGCGGGGGGCCAGCAGTTCTTC. Its translation: CASSLQLAGGQQFF.

The chain carries TRBV7-9 and TRBJ2-7; no definite D call. The CDR3 totals 15 residues. Germline values: CDR1 SEHNR, CDR2 FQNEAQ (reference sequence). Trimming took off 2 bases at V and 3 bases at J, with 14 bases between the two ends. The CDR3 sequence: CASSLMQAMGYEQYF. For the CDR3, the DNA is TGTGCCAGCAGCTTAATGCAGGCTATGGGCTACGAGCAGTACTTC. Based on the CDR3 plus reference TRBV7-9 and TRBJ2-7, the full variable domain is DTGVSQNPRHKITKRGQNVTFRCDPISEHNRLYWYRQTLGQGPEFLTYFQNEAQLEKSRLLSDRFSAERPKGSFSTLEIQRTEQGDSAMYLCASSLMQAMGYEQYFGPGTRLTVT.

V and J are TRBV7-9 and TRBJ2-2, with D perhaps TRBD1 (5 bases). Germline values: CDR1 SEHNR, CDR2 FQNEAQ (reference sequence). CDR3 length: 15 amino acids. Trimming took 6 bases from V and 2 from J, leaving 13 bases between them. This CDR3 reads CASSLAGPNTGELFF. The DNA of the CDR3 is TGTGCCAGCAGTCTGGCAGGGCCCAACACCGGGGAGCTGTTTTTT.

The genes are TRBV5-6 and TRBJ2-5; D is unresolved. Germline CDR1 reads SGHDT; CDR2 reads YYEEEE. CDR3 length: 11 residues. Trimming took 4 bases from V and 1 from J, leaving 2 bases between them. CDR3 sequence reads: CASSLQETQYF. The DNA for the CDR3 is TGTGCCAGCAGCCTCCAAGAGACCCAGTACTTC.

The rearrangement joins TRBV29-1 to TRBJ1-1, with 8 bases identical to TRBD1. The length of the CDR3 is 14 residues. Trimming took 2 bases from V and 10 from J; bases not matched to a gene: 12. Germline V gives CDR1 SQVTM, CDR2 ANQGSEA. The DNA of the CDR3 is TGCAGCGTTGAATTAGGACAGGGCGGGGTCGGAGCTTTCTTT. The encoded protein is CSVELGQGGVGAFF.

Written as DNA, the CDR3 is TGCGCCAGCAGCTTGGGGCGGGGGGTCTACAATGAGCAGTTCTTC. This encodes CASSLGRGVYNEQFF. This rearrangement joins TRBV5-1 to TRBJ2-1; 8 positions agree with TRBD2. The germline V gene has CDR1 SGHRS and CDR2 YFSETQ. The J segment lost 3 bases and the V segment lost 0 bases, leaving 2 bases of the junction unmatched. This CDR3 has 15 residues. Complete variable domain (other parts from reference TRBV5-1 and TRBJ2-1): KAGVTQTPRYLIKTRGQQVTLSCSPISGHRSVSWYQQTPGQGLQFLFEYFSETQRNKGNFPGRFSGRQFSNSRSEMNVSTLELGDSALYLCASSLGRGVYNEQFFGPGTRLTVL.

This chain uses TRBV30 with TRBJ1-1; unclear D gene. Trimming removed 4 bases at V and 5 bases at J, with 14 bases between. Germline CDR1 is GTSNPN and CDR2 is SVGIG (reference sequence). The CDR3 totals 13 residues. The CDR3 DNA is TGTGCCTGGACTCCCCAACTGTGGACTGAAGCTTTCTTT. As protein: CAWTPQLWTEAFF.

This chain connects TRBV19 to TRBJ1-1; no firm D call. Germline CDR1 LNHDA, CDR2 SQIVND (reference sequence). This CDR3 has 14 amino acids. Trimming pared 6 bases from V and 1 base from J, leaving 12 bases between. The CDR3 loop reads CASRTQRENTEAFF. CDR3 DNA: TGTGCCAGTAGGACCCAGCGGGAGAACACTGAAGCTTTCTTT.

This clone was seen just once. The V gene is TRBV2, the J gene TRBJ2-7; D remains unclear. CDR1 is SNHLY and CDR2 is FYNNEI in the germline V gene. This CDR3 comprises 12 residues. Trimming shortened V by 5 bases and J by 5 bases, and 10 bases separated the two germline ends. CDR3 protein: CASSPINNEQYF. DNA of the CDR3: TGTGCCAGCAGTCCCATTAACAACGAGCAGTACTTC.

V and J are TRBV12-5 and TRBJ2-7; D call uncertain. The CDR3 is 12 amino acids. Germline assignment: CDR1 LGHNT and CDR2 FRNRAP. V was cut by 6 bases and J by 2 bases, with 8 bases left in between. The CDR3 DNA reads TGTGCTAGTGGCCGCGAAGCCTACGAGCAGTACTTC. It yields the protein CASGREAYEQYF.

The chain combines TRBV5-5 with TRBJ1-1; TRBD1 aligns across 7 bases. The CDR3 sequence is 14 residues long. Germline values: CDR1 SGHKS, CDR2 YYEKEE (reference sequence). Trimming took 5 bases from V and 5 from J; bases not matched to a gene: 9. CDR3 DNA: TGTGCCAGCAGTTGGACAGGTTATCAAACTGAAGCTTTCTTT. It yields the protein CASSWTGYQTEAFF.

V usage is TRBV11-1 and J usage is TRBJ2-1, with unresolved D. This CDR3 spans 17 amino acids. V gave up 4 bases and J gave up 5 bases, with 21 bases separating them. Germline V CDR1 and CDR2: SGHAT, FQDESV (reference sequence). The CDR3 nucleotides read TGTGCCAGCAGCTCCCAGGCGGCCACGGTACTTGACAATGAGCAGTTCTTC. It yields the protein CASSSQAATVLDNEQFF.

CDR3 loop: CASSLGAGPNLPYNEQFF. The CDR3 nucleotides are TGTGCCAGCAGCTTAGGGGCAGGCCCTAATCTGCCCTACAATGAGCAGTTCTTC. The chain carries TRBV7-2 and TRBJ2-1; D is unresolved. Looked up from germline, CDR1 is SGHTA and CDR2 is FQGNSA. The CDR3 contains 18 residues. V lost 1 base, J lost 2 bases, and 18 bases lay in between.